The 30 T cell receptor beta chains presented below share a single source sample, sequenced in a study of T cells in Graves' hyperthyroidism and ophthalmopathy. TCR beta CDR3 region amplification was performed from RNA transcripts. When the TCR CDR3 underwent first-round RT-PCR, the HTBI primer set was used. In TCRdb, the multiplex PCR reads were re-called with MiXCR into one record per CDR3 protein. This sample yields under 550,000 distinct CDR3 sequences, of which nearly 20% are seen a single time; 47% belongs to the top ten. Material for sequencing was blood. The receptors were gathered from a man aged 35 to 55 with Graves' ophthalmopathy.

This clonotype was counted ten times or more. The V gene is TRBV28, the J gene TRBJ1-5; D possibly corresponds to TRBD1 (5 bases). The CDR3 extends over 14 amino acids. The germline V and J ends were trimmed by 5 bases and 6 bases, with 14 bases remaining between them. Germline lookup yields CDR1 MDHEN and CDR2 SYDVKM. The CDR3 protein is CASSPGGGRQPQHF. DNA of the CDR3: TGTGCCAGCAGTCCCGGGGGTGGCCGTCAGCCCCAGCATTTT.

This clonotype was recorded many times. In DNA form, the CDR3 reads TGCAGTGCTAGTTTAGCGGGGGCGGGAGATACGCAGTATTTT. Protein product: CSASLAGAGDTQYF. This chain joins TRBV20-1 and TRBJ2-3; 9 bases line up with TRBD2. Germline V gene sequence: CDR1 DFQATT, CDR2 SNEGSKA (reference sequence). V lost 3 bases, J lost 5 bases, and 6 bases stayed unmatched. CDR3 length: 14 amino acids.

This clonotype has ten or more counts. The genes are TRBV13 and TRBJ2-3; D call uncertain. Germline values: CDR1 PRHDT, CDR2 FYEKMQ (reference sequence). V was clipped by 1 base and J by 8 bases, with 16 bases between them. The CDR3 covers 15 residues. The CDR3 protein is CASSLDGRSDSTQYF. The DNA for the CDR3 is TGTGCCAGCAGCTTAGATGGACGGTCCGATTCTACGCAGTATTTT.

CDR3 DNA: TGCAGTGCTAGAAACAGGGAAGGATCCTACAATGAGCAGTTCTTC. Encoded protein: CSARNREGSYNEQFF. V usage is TRBV20-1 and J usage is TRBJ2-1; D is possibly TRBD1 (6 bases). The germline CDR1 and CDR2 sequences are DFQATT and SNEGSKA (reference sequence). The CDR3 is 15 amino acids. The ends were cut back, 2 bases at V and 1 base at J, with 12 bases in the middle.

This sequence joins TRBV6-1 and TRBJ2-7; 7 nucleotides agree with TRBD1. The CDR3 is 14 amino acids. Losses at the gene ends were 7 bases for V and 6 bases for J; bases not matched to a gene: 12. Germline values: CDR1 MNHNS, CDR2 SASEGT. CDR3 sequence reads: CASTRVETGSEQYF. The CDR3 DNA reads TGTGCCAGCACCCGTGTAGAGACAGGGTCCGAGCAGTACTTC.

At least ten counts were recorded for this clonotype. The genes are TRBV20-1 and TRBJ2-5; no firm D call. The V and J ends lost 6 bases and 2 bases respectively, with 19 bases between them. Germline loops: CDR1 DFQATT, CDR2 SNEGSKA (reference sequence). CDR3 length equals 15 residues. The CDR3 bases are TGCAGTGCAACCACTGAGGCGAAGACACAAGAGACCCAGTACTTC. Encoded protein: CSATTEAKTQETQYF.

This clonotype showed up many times. The chain is built from TRBV12-3 or TRBV12-4 and TRBJ2-7; 10 positions agree with TRBD1. With 6 bases clipped from V and 4 bases from J, the junction kept 9 bases outside the gene matches. The CDR3 spans 15 residues. CDR3 protein: CASRSGTGVFYEQYF. The CDR3 DNA reads as TGTGCCAGCAGGTCCGGGACAGGGGTGTTTTACGAGCAGTACTTC.

There are many counts of this clonotype. This sequence joins TRBV28 and TRBJ2-3; 8 positions agree with TRBD2. Germline V gives CDR1 MDHEN, CDR2 SYDVKM. With 2 bases clipped from V and 6 bases from J, the junction kept 10 bases outside the gene matches. The CDR3 loop spans 16 amino acids. The chain's CDR3 is CASSLPGLAQRDTQYF. The CDR3 coding sequence is TGTGCCAGCAGTTTACCAGGACTAGCCCAGAGGGATACGCAGTATTTT.

This clonotype was counted ten times or more. The CDR3 bases are TGTGCCAGCAGTTTGGAGGCAATCACAGATACGCAGTATTTT. Translated, it gives CASSLEAITDTQYF. The chain is built from TRBV28 and TRBJ2-3, with D tentatively TRBD2 (5 bases). This CDR3 has 14 residues. In germline, CDR1 is MDHEN, CDR2 SYDVKM. Trimming removed 3 bases at V and 2 bases at J, with 9 bases between.

This sequence joins TRBV5-1 and TRBJ2-6; D unresolved. Looked up from germline, CDR1 is SGHRS and CDR2 is YFSETQ. The CDR3 covers 17 residues. V shed 4 bases and J shed 2 bases, with 16 bases lying between them. CDR3 residues: CASSPGLMAAGANVLTF. CDR3 coding DNA: TGCGCCAGCAGCCCGGGCCTTATGGCGGCTGGGGCCAACGTCCTGACTTTC.

For this clonotype: A much larger clone sits a single nucleotide away, making a read error possible. The final CDR3 position lacks the conserved phenylalanine or tryptophan, pointing to a likely read error. The genes are TRBV20-1 and TRBJ2-7; D remains unclear. This CDR3 contains 12 residues. CDR1 and CDR2 from the germline V gene are DFQATT and SNEGSKA (reference sequence). V lost 3 bases to trimming and J lost 1 base, with 7 bases between them. CDR3 DNA sequence: TGCAGTGCTAGTCAAAGGTCCTACGAGCAGTACCTC. This encodes CSASQRSYEQYL.

In its sample, this clonotype was seen many times. V is TRBV12-3 or TRBV12-4 and J is TRBJ2-4; the D call may be TRBD1 or TRBD2 (6 bases each). The CDR3 consists of 15 residues. The V end was cut by 7 bases, the J end by 0 bases, with 13 bases between. CDR3 nucleotides: TGTGCCAGCACTGAAGGGGGAGGAGCCAAAAACATTCAGTACTTC. Protein product: CASTEGGGAKNIQYF.

V and J are TRBV4-3 and TRBJ1-4; weak D call: TRBD1 (6 bases). The germline V and J ends were trimmed by 0 bases and 8 bases, with 13 bases remaining between them. The CDR3 is made up of 15 amino acids. Germline V lookup: CDR1 LGHNA, CDR2 YSLEER. The CDR3 coding sequence is TGCGCCAGCAGCCAAGAGGGGTTGGGGGCGGAAAAACTGTTTTTT. This gives the protein CASSQEGLGAEKLFF.

The chain is built from TRBV2 and TRBJ2-5; perhaps TRBD1 as D (5 bases). Between the trimmed V and J ends, which lost 1 base and 4 bases, there was a span of 10 bases. From germline, CDR1 is SNHLY and CDR2 FYNNEI. The CDR3 totals 14 residues. CDR3 in amino acids: CASSEEGVGETQYF. The CDR3 nucleotides are TGTGCCAGCAGTGAAGAAGGGGTTGGAGAGACCCAGTACTTC.

This clonotype has at least ten counts. The CDR3 here is CASSYRIVVGQPQHF. The DNA for the CDR3 is TGTGCCAGCAGTTATCGGATAGTCGTCGGTCAGCCCCAGCATTTT. V and J are TRBV28 and TRBJ1-5; no clear D gene. Trimming stripped 4 bases from V and 6 bases from J, with 16 bases between. This CDR3 is 15 amino acids long. CDR1 and CDR2 (germline): MDHEN, SYDVKM.

The chain has TRBV9 and TRBJ1-2, with D unclear. Germline CDR1 SGDLS, CDR2 YYNGEE. CDR3 length equals 15 residues. V dropped 3 bases and J dropped 3 bases, with 15 bases sitting between them. The CDR3 bases are TGTGCCAGCAGCGGGGAGGGCCAGGAAGACTATGGCTACACCTTC. It specifies CASSGEGQEDYGYTF.

This clonotype appeared a few times. V usage is TRBV20-1 and J usage is TRBJ2-6, with D unresolved. The CDR3 totals 15 residues. Germline CDR1 DFQATT, CDR2 SNEGSKA (reference sequence). Trimming left V 0 bases short and J 2 bases short, with 8 bases between. The CDR3 region has the DNA TGCAGTGCTAGAGATGTGGCTACTGGGGCCAACGTCCTGACTTTC. As protein: CSARDVATGANVLTF.

The table lists this clonotype with a few counts. The chain joins TRBV28 to TRBJ1-1; TRBD1 might be the D (6 bases). Germline loops: CDR1 MDHEN, CDR2 SYDVKM. Deletions cut 6 bases from V and 1 base from J, with 15 bases between. The CDR3 sequence is 15 residues long. In DNA, the CDR3 is TGTGCCAGCAGGTTAACAGGGATATGGAACACTGAAGCTTTCTTT. This codes for CASRLTGIWNTEAFF. The complete variable domain, with remaining parts taken from reference TRBV28 and TRBJ1-1, reads DVKVTQSSRYLVKRTGEKVFLECVQDMDHENMFWYRQDPGLGLRLIYFSYDVKMKEKGDIPEGYSVSREKKERFSLILESASTNQTSMYLCASRLTGIWNTEAFFGQGTRLTVV.

The chain couples TRBV4-1 to TRBJ1-1; a weak D match, TRBD1 (5 bases). The CDR3 runs 16 residues. Germline V gives CDR1 MGHRA, CDR2 YSYEKL. The ends were cut back, 1 base at V and 4 bases at J, with 16 bases in the middle. For the CDR3, the DNA is TGCGCCAGCAGCCAAGCAAGGGGCGAGGACGTCACTGAAGCTTTCTTT. This sequence encodes CASSQARGEDVTEAFF.

This clonotype was seen at least ten times. This rearrangement joins TRBV6-1 to TRBJ2-2; no clear D. Germline values: CDR1 MNHNS, CDR2 SASEGT. V lost 3 bases to trimming and J lost 2 bases, with 13 bases between them. The CDR3 covers 16 residues. This CDR3 is CASSDQQVVNTGELFF. The CDR3 nucleotides are TGTGCCAGCAGTGACCAGCAGGTTGTTAACACCGGGGAGCTGTTTTTT.

This clonotype occurred many times. The CDR3 sequence is CAWSESGDTQYF. The CDR3 nucleotides are TGTGCCTGGAGTGAAAGCGGAGATACGCAGTATTTT. The V call is TRBV30, the J call TRBJ2-3; perhaps TRBD2 as D (5 bases). The CDR3 contains 12 residues. CDR1 GTSNPN and CDR2 SVGIG come from the germline V gene (reference sequence). V lost 1 base and J 5 bases, leaving 7 bases between the germline ends.

The rearrangement joins TRBV7-2 to TRBJ2-3, with D perhaps assigned TRBD1 or TRBD2 (5 bases each). The CDR3 consists of 11 residues. V gave up 5 bases and J gave up 6 bases, with 6 bases separating them. CDR1 is SGHTA, CDR2 FQGNSA, per germline. CDR3 loop: CASSEGDTQYF. In DNA, the CDR3 is TGTGCCAGCAGCGAGGGGGATACGCAGTATTTT. Full variable domain (missing parts from reference TRBV7-2 and TRBJ2-3): GAGVSQSPSNKVTEKGKDVELRCDPISGHTALYWYRQSLGQGLEFLIYFQGNSAPDKSGLPSDRFSAERTGGSVSTLTIQRTQQEDSAVYLCASSEGDTQYFGPGTRLTVL.

The chain links TRBV5-6 to TRBJ2-7; no clear D gene. There are 14 residues in the CDR3. With 0 bases removed from V and 7 bases from J, the gap between germline ends came to 14 bases. Germline-derived CDR1 and CDR2 are SGHDT and YYEEEE. CDR3 DNA sequence: TGTGCCAGCAGCTTGGAATGGACCCGAGGTGAGCAGTACTTC. Translating it yields CASSLEWTRGEQYF. The variable domain in full, completed from reference TRBV5-6 and TRBJ2-7, reads DAGVTQSPTHLIKTRGQQVTLRCSPKSGHDTVSWYQQALGQGPQFIFQYYEEEERQRGNFPDRFSGHQFPNYSSELNVNALLLGDSALYLCASSLEWTRGEQYFGPGTRLTVT.

This clonotype came up many times. The chain joins TRBV20-1 to TRBJ2-1; 11 nucleotides align to TRBD2. The germline CDR1 and CDR2 sequences are DFQATT and SNEGSKA (reference sequence). The CDR3 has 16 amino acids. With 0 bases clipped from V and 7 bases from J, the junction kept 8 bases outside the gene matches. The CDR3 DNA is TGCAGTGCTAGAGATAGGGTGGGACTAGCGGATAATGAGCAGTTCTTC. This codes for CSARDRVGLADNEQFF.

Only a few counts were recorded for this clonotype. V and J are TRBV29-1 and TRBJ1-1, with 9 bases fitting TRBD1. CDR3 length: 15 residues. Germline V gene sequence: CDR1 SQVTM, CDR2 ANQGSEA. With V trimmed by 6 bases and J by 4 bases, 12 bases remained unmatched. CDR3 sequence (DNA): TGCAGCGTCTCCCCCCTTACGACAGGGGGCACTGAAGCTTTCTTT. Amino acids: CSVSPLTTGGTEAFF.

This clonotype was seen at least ten times. The CDR3 DNA is TGTGCCAGCAGCCAAGTGAACAGGGGTGGTGGCTACACCTTC. This sequence encodes CASSQVNRGGGYTF. V gene TRBV3-1 combines with J gene TRBJ1-2; TRBD1 aligns across 7 bases. Germline CDR1 LGHDT, CDR2 YNNKEL (reference sequence). V lost 1 base and J lost 7; bases outside the gene matches: 6. The CDR3 spans 14 residues.

This clonotype has ten or more counts. The chain combines TRBV2 with TRBJ2-7, with D perhaps matching TRBD1 (6 bases). The V gene lost 4 bases and the J gene lost 0 bases, with 13 bases spanning the gap. Germline V gene data show CDR1 as SNHLY and CDR2 as FYNNEI. The CDR3 sequence is 15 residues long. In DNA form, the CDR3 reads TGTGCCAGCAGTGCCAGGGGATTTGGCTCCTACGAGCAGTACTTC. It codes for CASSARGFGSYEQYF. Based on the CDR3 plus reference TRBV2 and TRBJ2-7, the full variable domain is EPEVTQTPSHQVTQMGQEVILRCVPISNHLYFYWYRQILGQKVEFLVSFYNNEISEKSEIFDDQFSVERPDGSNFTLKIRSTKLEDSAMYFCASSARGFGSYEQYFGPGTRLTVT.

This clonotype has more than one count but fewer than ten. This chain links TRBV2 with TRBJ2-1; possibly TRBD2 for D (5 bases). The V and J ends lost 4 bases and 5 bases respectively, with 9 bases between them. The CDR3 is 13 residues long. The germline V gene has CDR1 SNHLY and CDR2 FYNNEI. The CDR3: CASSVPGNNEQFF. In nucleotides, the CDR3 is TGTGCCAGCAGTGTGCCGGGGAACAATGAGCAGTTCTTC.

Comment on this clonotype: The junction differs from germline at one of its ends, possibly a read error. This sequence joins TRBV7-9 and TRBJ2-1, with 7 bases fitting TRBD1. Germline CDR1 SEHNR, CDR2 FQNEAQ (reference sequence). The CDR3 covers 15 residues. The CDR3: CASRNPGTVYSEQFF. For the CDR3, the DNA is TGTGCCAGCCGGAACCCAGGGACAGTCTACAGTGAGCAGTTCTTC. Full variable domain (outside the CDR3, taken from reference TRBV7-9 and TRBJ2-1): DTGVSQNPRHKITKRGQNVTFRCDPISEHNRLYWYRQTLGQGPEFLTYFQNEAQLEKSRLLSDRFSAERPKGSFSTLEIQRTEQGDSAMYLCASRNPGTVYSEQFFGPGTRLTVL.

This clonotype was seen a handful of times. The chain couples TRBV7-8 to TRBJ1-2, with unresolved D. CDR3 size: 16 residues. Germline CDR1 reads SGHVS; CDR2 reads FQNEAQ. Trimming left V 3 bases short and J 4 bases short, with 18 bases between. The chain's CDR3 is CASSLGSGSSFYGYTF. The CDR3 region has the DNA TGTGCCAGCAGCTTGGGCTCGGGGTCTTCTTTCTATGGCTACACCTTC.